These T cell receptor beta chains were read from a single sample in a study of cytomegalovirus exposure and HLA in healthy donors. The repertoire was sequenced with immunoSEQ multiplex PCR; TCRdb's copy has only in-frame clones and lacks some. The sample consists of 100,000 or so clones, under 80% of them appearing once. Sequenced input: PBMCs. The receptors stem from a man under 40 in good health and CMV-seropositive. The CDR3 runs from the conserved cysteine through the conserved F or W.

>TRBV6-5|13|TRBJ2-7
CASSPDSSYEQYF
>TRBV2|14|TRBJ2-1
CASSPLATYNEQFF
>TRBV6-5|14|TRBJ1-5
CASRDILGNQPQHF
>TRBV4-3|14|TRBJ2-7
CASSQFSGSNEQYF
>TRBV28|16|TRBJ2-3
CASSLEGRATWDTQYF
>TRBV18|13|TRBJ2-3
CASSGQNTDTQYF
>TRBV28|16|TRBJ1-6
CASSLLGGMDNSPLHF
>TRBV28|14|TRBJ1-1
CASTPTGGNTEAFF
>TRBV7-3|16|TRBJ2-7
CASSTSHRGYIAGQYF
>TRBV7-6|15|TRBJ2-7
CASSLEGTASYEQYF
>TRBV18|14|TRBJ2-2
CASSLGELAGELFF
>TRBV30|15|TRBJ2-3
CAWSPRLAGGDTQYF
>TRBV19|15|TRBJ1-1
CASRGTEKLNTEAFF
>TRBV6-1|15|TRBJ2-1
CASSPGQGAYNEQFF
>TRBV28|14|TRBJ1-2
CASRSGQTAYGYTF
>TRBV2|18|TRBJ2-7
CASSEFPSGGSSSYEQYF
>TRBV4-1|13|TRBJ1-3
CASRGQKRNTIYF
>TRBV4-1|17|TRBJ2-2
CASSQEYRGRRTGELFF
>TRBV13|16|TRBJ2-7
CASSPTSLAVPYEQYF
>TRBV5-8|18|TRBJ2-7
CASSWFPGQGEESYEQYF
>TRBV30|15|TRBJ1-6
CAWSVSRGGNSPLHF
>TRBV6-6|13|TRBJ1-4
CASIRGSGEKLFF
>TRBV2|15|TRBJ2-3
CASRDRTSGGDTQYF
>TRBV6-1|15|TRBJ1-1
CASSAGGTLNTEAFF
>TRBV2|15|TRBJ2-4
CASDAGGGGGSIQYF
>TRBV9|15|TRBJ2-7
CASSVAPGGSYEQYF
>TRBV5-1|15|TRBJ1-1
CASSGNSGTYTEAFF
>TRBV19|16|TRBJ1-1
CASRGVPGQGNTEAFF
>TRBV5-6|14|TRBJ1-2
CASSFRQGLDGYTF
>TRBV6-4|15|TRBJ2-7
CASSEGTSGSYEQYF
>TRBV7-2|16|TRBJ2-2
CASSPGGQANTGELFF
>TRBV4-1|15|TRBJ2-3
CASSQRDRGSDTQYF
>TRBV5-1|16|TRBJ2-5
CASSIGLAGGLETQYF
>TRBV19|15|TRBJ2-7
CASSISGTGGYEQYF
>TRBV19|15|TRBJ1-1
CASSILGQLNTEAFF
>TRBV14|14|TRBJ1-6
CASSRDRTSLALHF
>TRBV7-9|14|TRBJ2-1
CASSLALRQGEQFF
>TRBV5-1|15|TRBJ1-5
CASSRSGQDNQPQHF
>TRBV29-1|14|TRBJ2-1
CSVQTGLANNEQFF